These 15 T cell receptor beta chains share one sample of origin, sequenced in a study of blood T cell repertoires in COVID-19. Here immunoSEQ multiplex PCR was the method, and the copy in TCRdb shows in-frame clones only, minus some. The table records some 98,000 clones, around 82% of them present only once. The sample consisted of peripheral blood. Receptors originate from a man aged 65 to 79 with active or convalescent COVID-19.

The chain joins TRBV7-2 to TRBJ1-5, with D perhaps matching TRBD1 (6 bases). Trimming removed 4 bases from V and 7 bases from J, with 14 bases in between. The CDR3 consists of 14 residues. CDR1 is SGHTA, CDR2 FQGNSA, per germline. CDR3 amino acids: CASSWGGQGQPQHF. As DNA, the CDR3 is TGTGCCAGCAGCTGGGGGGGGCAGGGGCAGCCCCAGCATTTT.

The CDR3: CASSYLGQGIHEQYF. The CDR3 coding sequence is TGTGCCAGCAGTTACTTGGGACAGGGGATCCACGAGCAGTACTTC. The genes are TRBV6-2 or TRBV6-3 and TRBJ2-7; 10 bases are a match to TRBD1. The germline V gene encodes CDR1 MNHEY and CDR2 SVGEGT. V shed 1 base and J 5 bases; nucleotides not matched to a gene: 5. The CDR3 sequence is 15 residues long.

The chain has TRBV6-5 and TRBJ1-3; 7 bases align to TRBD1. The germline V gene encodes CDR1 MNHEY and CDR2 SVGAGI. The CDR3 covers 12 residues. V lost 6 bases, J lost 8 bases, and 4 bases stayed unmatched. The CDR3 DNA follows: TGTGCCAGCAGCCGACAGGGAGACACCATATATTTT. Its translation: CASSRQGDTIYF.

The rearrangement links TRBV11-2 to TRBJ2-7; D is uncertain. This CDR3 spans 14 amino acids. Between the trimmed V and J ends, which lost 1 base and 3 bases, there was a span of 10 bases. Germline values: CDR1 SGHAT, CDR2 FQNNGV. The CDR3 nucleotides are TGTGCCAGCAGCTTAGGTTTAGCCAGCTACGAGCAGTACTTC. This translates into CASSLGLASYEQYF.

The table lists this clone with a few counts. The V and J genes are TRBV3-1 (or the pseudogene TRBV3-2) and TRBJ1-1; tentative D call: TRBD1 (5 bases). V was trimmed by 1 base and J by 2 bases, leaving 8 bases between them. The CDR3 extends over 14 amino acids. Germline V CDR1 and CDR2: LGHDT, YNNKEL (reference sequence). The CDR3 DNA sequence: TGTGCCAGCAGCCAAGGGACACCCAACACTGAAGCTTTCTTT. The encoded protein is CASSQGTPNTEAFF.

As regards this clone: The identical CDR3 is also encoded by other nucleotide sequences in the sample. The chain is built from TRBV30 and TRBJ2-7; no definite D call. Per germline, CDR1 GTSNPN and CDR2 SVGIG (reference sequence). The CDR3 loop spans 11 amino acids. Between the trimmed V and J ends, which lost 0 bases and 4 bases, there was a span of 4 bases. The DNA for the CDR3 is TGTGCCTGGAGTGTACTGTACGAGCAGTACTTC. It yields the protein CAWSVLYEQYF. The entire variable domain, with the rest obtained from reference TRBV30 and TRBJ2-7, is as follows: SQTIHQWPATLVQPVGSPLSLECTVEGTSNPNLYWYRQAAGRGLQLLFYSVGIGQISSEVPQNLSASRPQDRQFILSSKKLLLSDSGFYLCAWSVLYEQYFGPGTRLTVT.

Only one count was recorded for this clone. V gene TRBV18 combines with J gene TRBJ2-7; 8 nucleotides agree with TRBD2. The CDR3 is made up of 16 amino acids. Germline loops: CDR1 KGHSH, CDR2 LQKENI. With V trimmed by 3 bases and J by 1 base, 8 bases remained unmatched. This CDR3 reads CASSPPGRGGSYEQYF. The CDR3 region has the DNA TGTGCCAGCTCACCCCCCGGGAGGGGGGGATCCTACGAGCAGTACTTC.

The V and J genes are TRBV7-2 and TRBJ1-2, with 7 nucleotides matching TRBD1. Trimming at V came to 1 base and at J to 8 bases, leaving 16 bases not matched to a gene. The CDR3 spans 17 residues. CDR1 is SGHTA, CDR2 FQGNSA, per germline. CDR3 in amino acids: CASSLEVGQVAVGGYTF. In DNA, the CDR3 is TGTGCCAGCAGCTTAGAAGTTGGACAGGTTGCTGTCGGCGGCTACACCTTC.

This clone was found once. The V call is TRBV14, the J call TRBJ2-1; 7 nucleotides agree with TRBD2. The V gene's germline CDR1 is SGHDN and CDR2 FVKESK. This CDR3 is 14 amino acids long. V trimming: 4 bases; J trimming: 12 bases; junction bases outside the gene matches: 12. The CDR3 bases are TGTGCCAGCAGCCGAGAGACTAGCCCATTAGGGCAGTTCTTC. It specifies CASSRETSPLGQFF.

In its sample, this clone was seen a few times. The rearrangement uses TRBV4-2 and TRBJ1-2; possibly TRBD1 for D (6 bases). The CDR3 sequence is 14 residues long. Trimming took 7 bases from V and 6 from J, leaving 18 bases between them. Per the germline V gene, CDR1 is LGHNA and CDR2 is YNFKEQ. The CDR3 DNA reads TGTGCCAGCAAGGTGGGGCAGGGGCTTGATGGCTACACCTTC. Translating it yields CASKVGQGLDGYTF.

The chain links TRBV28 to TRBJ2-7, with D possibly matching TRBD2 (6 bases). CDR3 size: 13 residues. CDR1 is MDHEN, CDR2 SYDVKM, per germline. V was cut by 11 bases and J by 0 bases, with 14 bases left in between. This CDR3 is CAAEGKSSYEQYF. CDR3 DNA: TGTGCCGCGGAGGGGAAAAGCTCCTACGAGCAGTACTTC.

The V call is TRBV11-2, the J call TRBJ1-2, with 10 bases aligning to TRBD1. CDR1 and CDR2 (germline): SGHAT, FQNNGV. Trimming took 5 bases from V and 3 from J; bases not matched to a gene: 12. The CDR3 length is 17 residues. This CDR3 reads CASSPRTGGPLYYGYTF. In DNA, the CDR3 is TGTGCCAGCAGCCCCCGGACAGGGGGACCACTCTACTATGGCTACACCTTC.

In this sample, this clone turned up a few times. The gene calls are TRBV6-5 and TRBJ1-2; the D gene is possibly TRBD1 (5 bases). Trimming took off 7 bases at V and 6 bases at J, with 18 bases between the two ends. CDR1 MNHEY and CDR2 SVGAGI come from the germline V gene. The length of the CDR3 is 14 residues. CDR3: CASIGGTVLDGYTF. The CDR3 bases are TGTGCCAGCATAGGCGGGACCGTCCTGGATGGCTACACCTTC.

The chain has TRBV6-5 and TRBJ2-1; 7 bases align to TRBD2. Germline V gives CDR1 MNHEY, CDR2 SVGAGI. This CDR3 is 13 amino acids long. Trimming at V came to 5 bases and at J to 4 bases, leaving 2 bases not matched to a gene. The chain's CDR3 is CASSSGVYNEQFF. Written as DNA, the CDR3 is TGTGCCAGCAGTAGCGGGGTGTACAATGAGCAGTTCTTC.

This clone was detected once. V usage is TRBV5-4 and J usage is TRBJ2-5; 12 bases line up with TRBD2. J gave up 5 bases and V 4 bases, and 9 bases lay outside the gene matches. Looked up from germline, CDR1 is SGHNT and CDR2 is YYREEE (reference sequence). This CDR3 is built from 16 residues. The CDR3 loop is CASSILAGGPIETQYF. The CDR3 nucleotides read TGTGCCAGCAGCATCCTAGCGGGGGGGCCGATTGAGACCCAGTACTTC.